Each of the 19 T cell receptor beta chains below was sequenced from the same sample in a study of shared clonotypes between healthy human individuals. The assay was immunoSEQ multiplex PCR, and TCRdb's table has in-frame clones only and misses some. The data contain about 750,000 clones, around 92% of them singletons. CD8 cells regarded as naive lacked CD45RO, were positively chosen for CCR7, and omitted terminally differentiated effector memory CD45RA+ cells. The specimen sequenced was naive CD8+ T cells sorted from blood. The receptors were sampled from a man aged 25-45 years in good health.

J is TRBJ2-2 and V is TRBV6-5; TRBD2 matches at 10 bases. The V gene's germline CDR1 is MNHEY and CDR2 SVGAGI. With 0 bases clipped from V and 7 bases from J, the junction kept 5 bases outside the gene matches. The CDR3 contains 16 residues. The CDR3 region is CASSYSASGSLGELFF. The DNA for the CDR3 is TGTGCCAGCAGTTACTCGGCTAGCGGGAGTCTCGGGGAGCTGTTTTTT.

The chain carries TRBV7-9 and TRBJ1-1; D unclear. This CDR3 comprises 14 residues. From germline, CDR1 is SEHNR and CDR2 FQNEAQ (reference sequence). The ends were cut back, 2 bases at V and 4 bases at J, with 11 bases in the middle. CDR3 nucleotide sequence: TGTGCCAGCAGCTTATCCAGCGGGGTCACTGAAGCTTTCTTT. Encoded protein: CASSLSSGVTEAFF.

The rearrangement uses TRBV6-1 and TRBJ2-7; D remains unclear. Trimming removed 6 bases at V and 1 base at J, with 13 bases between. The CDR3 totals 14 residues. CDR1 and CDR2 from the germline V gene are MNHNS and SASEGT. In nucleotides, the CDR3 is TGTGCCAGCAGCGACCTAGGAATGTCCTACGAGCAGTACTTC. Residues: CASSDLGMSYEQYF.

This rearrangement joins TRBV7-2 to TRBJ2-1, with a tentative D call TRBD2 (7 bases). The germline V gene encodes CDR1 SGHTA and CDR2 FQGNSA. Deletions cut 5 bases from V and 1 base from J, with 15 bases between. The CDR3 runs 16 residues. The CDR3 DNA is TGTGCCAGCAGCCTGGGGGAGGGGGTGTCCTACAATGAGCAGTTCTTC. It translates to CASSLGEGVSYNEQFF. The full variable domain, in which reference TRBV7-2 and TRBJ2-1 provide the parts outside the CDR3, is GAGVSQSPSNKVTEKGKDVELRCDPISGHTALYWYRQSLGQGLEFLIYFQGNSAPDKSGLPSDRFSAERTGGSVSTLTIQRTQQEDSAVYLCASSLGEGVSYNEQFFGPGTRLTVL.

This sequence joins TRBV4-1 and TRBJ1-2; 7 positions agree with TRBD1. With 5 bases clipped from V and 2 bases from J, the junction kept 14 bases outside the gene matches. CDR3 length: 17 residues. Germline CDR1 reads MGHRA; CDR2 reads YSYEKL. The CDR3 region is CASSSNPPGQTNYGYTF. DNA of the CDR3: TGCGCCAGCAGCTCCAACCCCCCGGGACAGACGAACTATGGCTACACCTTC.

The chain has TRBV14 and TRBJ1-2, with a weak D call TRBD1 (5 bases). V lost 0 bases to trimming and J lost 9 bases, with 14 bases between them. The V gene's germline CDR1 is SGHDN and CDR2 FVKESK. The CDR3 covers 14 residues. The CDR3 loop reads CASSQDEMAGRYTF. In nucleotides, the CDR3 is TGTGCCAGCAGCCAAGATGAAATGGCAGGGCGCTACACCTTC.

The rearrangement links TRBV6-6 to TRBJ2-7; unclear D gene. The CDR3 spans 11 residues. In germline, CDR1 is MNHNY, CDR2 SVGAGI (reference sequence). V was trimmed by 2 bases and J by 5 bases, leaving 4 bases between them. The CDR3 region has the DNA TGTGCCAGCAGTTACGGGGACGAGCAGTACTTC. This translates into CASSYGDEQYF.

The gene calls are TRBV27 and TRBJ1-5, with TRBD1 as a possible D gene (5 bases). CDR3 length: 15 amino acids. V dropped 2 bases and J dropped 0 bases, with 8 bases sitting between them. Germline loops: CDR1 MNHEY, CDR2 SMNVEV (reference sequence). CDR3: CASSLKGSSNQPQHF. CDR3 DNA: TGTGCCAGCAGTTTAAAGGGGTCTAGCAATCAGCCCCAGCATTTT.

This rearrangement joins TRBV7-2 to TRBJ2-3; the match to TRBD1 covers 9 bases. This CDR3 spans 19 amino acids. The germline CDR1 and CDR2 sequences are SGHTA and FQGNSA. V lost 5 bases and J lost 4; bases outside the gene matches: 19. CDR3 nucleotide sequence: TGTGCCAGCAGCCGTATTCCGGGACAGGGAGTGGGGTTCGCAGATACGCAGTATTTT. Its translation: CASSRIPGQGVGFADTQYF.

This rearrangement joins TRBV5-4 to TRBJ2-5, with D hard to call. The CDR3 length is 13 residues. The V end was cut by 1 base, the J end by 2 bases, with 6 bases between. CDR1 SGHNT and CDR2 YYREEE come from the germline V gene (reference sequence). CDR3 coding DNA: TGTGCCAGCAGCTTGATGGGACAAGAGACCCAGTACTTC. Protein sequence: CASSLMGQETQYF. Looking up the rest from reference TRBV5-4 and TRBJ2-5 gives the full variable domain: ETGVTQSPTHLIKTRGQQVTLRCSSQSGHNTVSWYQQALGQGPQFIFQYYREEENGRGNFPPRFSGLQFPNYSSELNVNALELDDSALYLCASSLMGQETQYFGPGTRLLVL.

The chain has TRBV10-2 and TRBJ2-2; TRBD2 aligns across 8 bases. The ends lost 8 bases at V and 5 bases at J; junction bases unmatched: 10. There are 15 residues in the CDR3. Looked up from germline, CDR1 is WSHSY and CDR2 is SAAADI. The CDR3, as DNA: TGCGCCAGCGTTTTTTCGGGAGGGCCTACCGGGGAGCTGTTTTTT. As protein: CASVFSGGPTGELFF.

The chain links TRBV28 to TRBJ2-7; TRBD2 matches at 8 bases. After removal of 4 bases from V and 5 bases from J, the junction contained 7 bases not matched to a gene. Germline lookup yields CDR1 MDHEN and CDR2 SYDVKM. CDR3 length: 14 amino acids. The CDR3 loop reads CASSSGLVLHEQYF. The CDR3 coding sequence is TGTGCCAGCAGTTCGGGACTAGTTCTCCACGAGCAGTACTTC.

In regard to this clone: Other DNA sequences in this specimen translate into the identical CDR3. CDR3 amino acids: CASSPGTTGELFF. As DNA, the CDR3 is TGTGCCAGCAGTCCAGGGACCACCGGGGAGCTGTTTTTT. The chain links TRBV27 to TRBJ2-2, with D perhaps matching TRBD1 or TRBD2 (5 bases each). The V gene's germline CDR1 is MNHEY and CDR2 SMNVEV (reference sequence). The germline V and J ends were trimmed by 5 bases and 4 bases, with 8 bases remaining between them. The CDR3 is 13 residues long.

V is TRBV7-6 and J is TRBJ2-7, with a tentative D call TRBD1 (5 bases). The germline CDR1 and CDR2 sequences are SGHVS and FNYEAQ. The CDR3 contains 13 residues. Between the trimmed V and J ends, which lost 4 bases and 4 bases, there was a span of 11 bases. CDR3 nucleotides: TGTGCCAGCAGCTCAGGGATAGGGTACGAGCAGTACTTC. This encodes CASSSGIGYEQYF.

This clone was seen only once. Other DNA sequences in this sample translate to the same CDR3. The chain carries TRBV9 and TRBJ2-2; D tentatively reads TRBD1 or TRBD2 (5 bases each). The V and J ends lost 0 bases and 5 bases respectively, with 8 bases between them. The CDR3 extends over 14 amino acids. Germline-derived CDR1 and CDR2 are SGDLS and YYNGEE. The CDR3 DNA is TGTGCCAGCAGCGTAGGTGGGGGAACCGGGGAGCTGTTTTTT. It yields the protein CASSVGGGTGELFF.

The chain couples TRBV5-1 to TRBJ2-7; D call uncertain. V lost 2 bases, J lost 2 bases, and 11 bases lay in between. Germline CDR1 and CDR2: SGHRS and YFSETQ. The CDR3 is 14 amino acids. CDR3 in DNA: TGCGCCAGCAGCTTTCTAGGCTTTCCCTACGAGCAGTACTTC. Translated: CASSFLGFPYEQYF.

V usage is TRBV27 and J usage is TRBJ1-4, with D hard to call. V dropped 3 bases and J dropped 2 bases, with 7 bases sitting between them. Germline V gene data show CDR1 as MNHEY and CDR2 as SMNVEV (reference sequence). This CDR3 has 14 residues. The CDR3: CASSLQMTNEKLFF. DNA for the CDR3: TGTGCCAGCAGTTTGCAAATGACTAATGAAAAACTGTTTTTT.

The chain combines TRBV7-6 with TRBJ2-1; tentatively, D is TRBD1 or TRBD2 (5 bases each). The length of the CDR3 is 16 residues. The V and J ends lost 1 base and 5 bases respectively, with 15 bases between them. CDR1 and CDR2 (germline): SGHVS, FNYEAQ. CDR3 DNA sequence: TGTGCCAGCAGCTTAGGTGGGGGACCCTACGACAATGAGCAGTTCTTC. Amino acids: CASSLGGGPYDNEQFF.

The chain links TRBV12-5 to TRBJ2-3; D remains unclear. V gave up 2 bases and J gave up 4 bases, with 10 bases separating them. Looked up from germline, CDR1 is LGHNT and CDR2 is FRNRAP. CDR3 length: 14 amino acids. CDR3 sequence: CASGLNPEADTQYF. The CDR3 coding sequence is TGTGCTAGTGGTTTGAATCCAGAAGCAGATACGCAGTATTTT.